This TCR beta chain derives from a study of cytomegalovirus exposure and HLA in healthy donors. Notes on the study in general: According to the study, 160 or so TCR beta chains were cytomegalovirus-associated. Most TCR sequences were rare, but some public TCRs occurred in many donors.

Germline loops: CDR1 SGDLS, CDR2 YYNGEE. The CDR3 totals 17 residues. V gave up 0 bases and J gave up 2 bases, with 16 bases separating them. TCRdb keeps only in-frame clones here, not all; method: immunoSEQ multiplex PCR. The sample holds under 200,000 clones; approximately 87% are singletons and the top ten take roughly 5.8%. For this clone: Its antigen is undetermined.

The sequenced sample was PBMCs. The genes are TRBV9 and TRBJ2-3; D may correspond to TRBD1 or TRBD2 (5 bases each). The receptor comes from a woman aged 25 to 39 in good health and CMV-seronegative. CDR3 sequence reads: CASSVVGTSQNTDTQYF. CDR3 nucleotides: TGTGCCAGCAGCGTAGTTGGGACGAGCCAAAACACAGATACGCAGTATTTT.